This T cell receptor (beta chain) comes out of a study of beta chain features in type 1 diabetes. Overall study results and limits: All four CD4+ subsets from Type 1 diabetes patients carried moderately but significantly shorter TCRB CDR3s.

A word on this clone: Its antigen is still unknown.

Expressed TCRB transcripts were sequenced after all isolated RNA was converted to cDNA. Profiling relied on immunoSEQ multiplex PCR, and the TCRdb table lists in-frame clones only, not all of them. Of a few hundred thousand clones in the sample, 10% to 15% were seen once. Trimming pared 0 bases from V and 5 bases from J, leaving 8 bases between. The CDR3 covers 15 residues. CDR1 is LGHNA and CDR2 is YSLEER in the germline V gene. The clonotype was recovered from a woman between 18 and 30 years old with type 1 diabetes. Source material: naive CD4+ T cells from blood. The rearrangement uses TRBV4-3 and TRBJ1-6; the D gene is possibly TRBD1 (5 bases). CDR3 sequence: CASSQDPRDNSPLHF. In DNA form, the CDR3 reads TGCGCCAGCAGCCAAGATCCCAGGGATAATTCACCCCTCCACTTT.